The 14 T cell receptor beta chains below were found in one sample sequenced in a study of blood T cell repertoires in COVID-19. Clones were read by immunoSEQ multiplex PCR, and TCRdb kept only the in-frame ones, dropping some. The data contain about 120,000 clones, 85% to 90% of them singletons. Sample: peripheral blood. The source is a woman between 50 and 59 years old with active or convalescent COVID-19.

This sequence joins TRBV6-2 or TRBV6-3 and TRBJ2-7; TRBD2 matches 10 bases. There are 16 residues in the CDR3. Germline-derived CDR1 and CDR2 are MNHEY and SVGEGT. V shed 1 base, J shed 3 bases, and the junction held 6 bases outside the gene matches. This chain's CDR3 is CASSYFSSGSRYEQYF. The DNA of the CDR3 is TGTGCCAGCAGTTACTTTTCTAGCGGGAGTCGCTACGAGCAGTACTTC.

The chain is built from TRBV27 and TRBJ2-3, with 9 bases matching TRBD2. The CDR3 runs to 16 residues. The V and J ends lost 5 bases and 2 bases, in that order; junction bases with no gene match: 8. CDR1 and CDR2 (germline): MNHEY, SMNVEV (reference sequence). The CDR3 sequence: CASSDVLAGPTDTQYF. In DNA form, the CDR3 reads TGTGCCAGCAGTGACGTTCTAGCGGGACCCACAGATACGCAGTATTTT.

This rearrangement joins TRBV6-5 to TRBJ2-2; D possibly corresponds to TRBD2 (6 bases). The ends were cut back, 6 bases at V and 7 bases at J, with 15 bases in the middle. Germline V gene lookup returns CDR1 MNHEY and CDR2 SVGAGI. The CDR3 spans 14 residues. CDR3 sequence reads: CASRWDLLSGELFF. The CDR3 DNA sequence: TGTGCCAGCAGATGGGACTTACTTAGCGGGGAGCTGTTTTTT.

The CDR3 DNA is TGTGCCAGCTCAGCAGGGGTCGAAGGGACACCCCTCCACTTT. Translated: CASSAGVEGTPLHF. The rearrangement joins TRBV18 to TRBJ1-6; a possible D gene is TRBD1 (6 bases). This CDR3 region has 14 residues. V was trimmed by 5 bases and J by 11 bases, leaving 16 bases between them. Germline values: CDR1 KGHSH, CDR2 LQKENI.

This sequence joins TRBV10-3 and TRBJ2-3, with D uncertain. V was cut by 0 bases and J by 6 bases, with 7 bases left in between. CDR3 length: 13 amino acids. From germline, CDR1 is ENHRY and CDR2 SYGVKD. Here the CDR3 DNA reads TGTGCCATCAGTGAGTCACAGTCGGATACGCAGTATTTT. It translates to CAISESQSDTQYF.

The chain couples TRBV29-1 to TRBJ1-2; D remains ambiguous. The CDR3 runs 11 residues. Trimming took off 4 bases at V and 4 bases at J, with 7 bases between the two ends. Germline V CDR1 and CDR2: SQVTM, ANQGSEA. The CDR3 nucleotides read TGCAGCGTTGCAGGCTTCTATGGCTACACCTTC. Protein sequence: CSVAGFYGYTF.

The CDR3 coding sequence is TGTGCCAGTAGTATGGACACGACCTACGAGCAGTACTTC. It is translated as CASSMDTTYEQYF. The V gene is TRBV19, the J gene TRBJ2-7; D may be TRBD1 (5 bases). Trimming cost V 3 bases and J 2 bases, with 8 bases left between them. This CDR3 spans 13 amino acids. Germline V CDR1 and CDR2: LNHDA, SQIVND (reference sequence).

In this sample, this clone turned up once. The V and J genes are TRBV6-6 and TRBJ1-1; D is undetermined. Germline V gene sequence: CDR1 MNHNY, CDR2 SVGAGI (reference sequence). The V end was cut by 5 bases, the J end by 6 bases, with 7 bases between. This CDR3 comprises 11 residues. The CDR3 sequence is CASSRAAEAFF. Written as DNA, the CDR3 is TGTGCCAGCAGTCGGGCCGCTGAAGCTTTCTTT.

The chain carries TRBV9 and TRBJ2-3, with 11 bases lining up with TRBD2. CDR1 is SGDLS, CDR2 YYNGEE, per germline. V lost 4 bases to trimming and J lost 5 bases; unmatched junction nucleotides: 6. This CDR3 spans 15 amino acids. In DNA, the CDR3 is TGTGCCAGCAGCCGGAATAGCGGGAGGGGAGATACGCAGTATTTT. It yields the protein CASSRNSGRGDTQYF.

This clone has only a few counts. The chain links TRBV16 to TRBJ2-1; possible D gene TRBD1, 5 bases. Germline V gives CDR1 KGHSY, CDR2 FQNENV. This CDR3 region has 13 residues. Trimming stripped 4 bases from V and 3 bases from J, with 7 bases between. CDR3: CASSPGIYNEQFF. In nucleotides, the CDR3 is TGTGCCAGCAGCCCAGGGATCTACAATGAGCAGTTCTTC. The full variable domain, with the rest looked up from reference TRBV16 and TRBJ2-1, is GEEVAQTPKHLVRGEGQKAKLYCAPIKGHSYVFWYQQVLKNEFKFLISFQNENVFDETGMPKERFSAKCLPNSPCSLEIQATKLEDSAVYFCASSPGIYNEQFFGPGTRLTVL.

This chain links TRBV19 with TRBJ1-2, with D possibly TRBD1 on 5 matching bases. CDR3 length equals 13 residues. V gave up 6 bases and J gave up 8 bases, with 16 bases separating them. Germline CDR1 LNHDA, CDR2 SQIVND (reference sequence). DNA for the CDR3: TGTGCCAGTAGCAGGGAAGTAGAAAGGGGCTACACCTTC. Its translation: CASSREVERGYTF.

V gene TRBV5-6 combines with J gene TRBJ2-5; 7 positions agree with TRBD1. V shed 4 bases, J shed 1 base, and the junction held 4 bases outside the gene matches. CDR3 length: 14 amino acids. Per germline, CDR1 SGHDT and CDR2 YYEEEE. The CDR3 bases are TGTGCCAGCAGCCCCGGACAGGTCCAAGAGACCCAGTACTTC. It translates to CASSPGQVQETQYF.

This clone has only one observation. V is TRBV30 and J is TRBJ1-1, with D possibly TRBD1 on 5 matching bases. The CDR3 is made up of 13 amino acids. Germline V CDR1 and CDR2: GTSNPN, SVGIG (reference sequence). The V gene lost 5 bases and the J gene lost 1 base, with 11 bases spanning the gap. The CDR3 nucleotides are TGTGCCTGGTGGGGCAGCCCGAACACTGAAGCTTTCTTT. It codes for CAWWGSPNTEAFF.

The chain joins TRBV18 to TRBJ1-3; D not resolved. With 2 bases removed from V and 4 bases from J, the gap between germline ends came to 9 bases. The length of the CDR3 is 14 residues. The germline gives CDR1 KGHSH, CDR2 LQKENI. This CDR3 is CASSPWRAGNTIYF. For the CDR3, the DNA is TGTGCCAGCTCACCATGGAGGGCCGGAAACACCATATATTTT.